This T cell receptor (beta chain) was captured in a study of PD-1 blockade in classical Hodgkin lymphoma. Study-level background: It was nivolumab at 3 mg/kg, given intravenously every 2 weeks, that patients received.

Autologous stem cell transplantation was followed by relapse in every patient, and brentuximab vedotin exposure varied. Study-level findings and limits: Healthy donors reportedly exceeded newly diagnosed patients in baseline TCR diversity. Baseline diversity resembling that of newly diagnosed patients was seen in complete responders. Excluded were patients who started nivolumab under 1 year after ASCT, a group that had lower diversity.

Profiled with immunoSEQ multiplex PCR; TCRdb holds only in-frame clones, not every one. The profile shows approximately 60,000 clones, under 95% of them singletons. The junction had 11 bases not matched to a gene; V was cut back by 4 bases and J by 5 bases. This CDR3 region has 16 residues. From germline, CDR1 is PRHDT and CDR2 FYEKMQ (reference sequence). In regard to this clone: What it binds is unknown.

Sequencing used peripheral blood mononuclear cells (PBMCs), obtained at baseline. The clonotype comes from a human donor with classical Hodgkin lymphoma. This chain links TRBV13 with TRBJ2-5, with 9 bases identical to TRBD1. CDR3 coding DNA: TGTGCCAGCAGCTCGGACCCGGGACAGGGATTTGAGACCCAGTACTTC. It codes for CASSSDPGQGFETQYF.